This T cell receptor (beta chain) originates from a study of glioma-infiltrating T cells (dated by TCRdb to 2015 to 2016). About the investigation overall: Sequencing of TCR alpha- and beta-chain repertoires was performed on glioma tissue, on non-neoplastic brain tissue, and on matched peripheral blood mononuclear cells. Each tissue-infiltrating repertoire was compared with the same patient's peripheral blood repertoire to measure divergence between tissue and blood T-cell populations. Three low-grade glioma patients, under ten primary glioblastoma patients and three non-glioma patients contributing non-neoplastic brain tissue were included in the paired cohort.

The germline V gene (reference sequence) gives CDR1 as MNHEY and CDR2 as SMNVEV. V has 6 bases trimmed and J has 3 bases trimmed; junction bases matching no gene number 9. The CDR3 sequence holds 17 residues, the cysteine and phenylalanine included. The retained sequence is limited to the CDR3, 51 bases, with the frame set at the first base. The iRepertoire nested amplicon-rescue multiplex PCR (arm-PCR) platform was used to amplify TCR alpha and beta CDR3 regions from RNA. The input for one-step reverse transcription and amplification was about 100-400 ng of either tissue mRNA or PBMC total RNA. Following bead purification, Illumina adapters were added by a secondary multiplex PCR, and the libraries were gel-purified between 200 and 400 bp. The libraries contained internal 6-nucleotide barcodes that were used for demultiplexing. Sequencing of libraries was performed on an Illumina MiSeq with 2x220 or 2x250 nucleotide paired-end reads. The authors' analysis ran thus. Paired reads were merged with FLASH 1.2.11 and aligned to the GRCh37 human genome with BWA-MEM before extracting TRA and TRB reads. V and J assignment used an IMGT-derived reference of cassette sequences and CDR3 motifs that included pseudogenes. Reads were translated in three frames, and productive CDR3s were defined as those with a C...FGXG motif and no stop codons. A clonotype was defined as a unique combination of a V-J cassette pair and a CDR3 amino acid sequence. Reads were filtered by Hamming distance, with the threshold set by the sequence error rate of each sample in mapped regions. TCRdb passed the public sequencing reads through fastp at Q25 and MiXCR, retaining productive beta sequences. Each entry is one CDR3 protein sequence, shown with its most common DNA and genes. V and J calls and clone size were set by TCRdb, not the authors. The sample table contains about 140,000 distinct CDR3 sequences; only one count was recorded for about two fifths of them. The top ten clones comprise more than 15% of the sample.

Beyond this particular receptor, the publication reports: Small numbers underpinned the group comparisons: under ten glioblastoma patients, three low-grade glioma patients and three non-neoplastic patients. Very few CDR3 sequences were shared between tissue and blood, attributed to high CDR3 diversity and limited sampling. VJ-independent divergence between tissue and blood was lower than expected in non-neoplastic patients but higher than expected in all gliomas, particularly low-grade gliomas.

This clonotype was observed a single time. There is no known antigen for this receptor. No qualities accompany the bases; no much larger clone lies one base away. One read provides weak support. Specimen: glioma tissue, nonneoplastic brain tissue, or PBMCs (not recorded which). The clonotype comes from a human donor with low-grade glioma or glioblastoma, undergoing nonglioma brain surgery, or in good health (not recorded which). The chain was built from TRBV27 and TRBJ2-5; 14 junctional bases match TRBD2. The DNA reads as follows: TGTGCCAGCAGCCCCCAACCGGGACTAGCGGGGGAAGAGACCCAGTACTTC. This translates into CASSPQPGLAGEETQYF.